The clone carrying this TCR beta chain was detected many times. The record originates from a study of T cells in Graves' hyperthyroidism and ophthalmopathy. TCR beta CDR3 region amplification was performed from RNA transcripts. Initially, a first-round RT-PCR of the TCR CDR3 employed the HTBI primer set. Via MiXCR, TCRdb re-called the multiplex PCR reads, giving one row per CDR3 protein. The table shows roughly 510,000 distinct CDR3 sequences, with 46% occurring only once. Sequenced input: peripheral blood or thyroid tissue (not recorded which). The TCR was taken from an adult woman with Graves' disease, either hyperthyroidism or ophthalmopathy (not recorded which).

For the CDR3, the DNA is TGTGCCAGCAGTTTTGGTGGTTACGAGCAGTACTTC. This translates into CASSFGGYEQYF. The chain couples TRBV12-3 or TRBV12-4 to TRBJ2-7; D gene unclear. V lost 3 bases, J lost 4 bases, and 7 bases lay in between. The length of the CDR3 is 12 residues.